The 23 T cell receptor beta chains in this list originate from one sample, sequenced in a study of control samples from healthy donors and cancer patients. Method: immunoSEQ multiplex PCR; TCRdb's copy keeps in-frame clones and lacks some. The repertoire has 150,000 to 200,000 clones, about 94% of them found once; the top ten carry 8.5%. The sequencing input was blood. All receptors derive from a middle-aged woman in good health.

CDR3 bases: TGTGCCAGCAGCTCCCAGGGGGTCAATCAGCCCCAGCATTTT. It codes for CASSSQGVNQPQHF. The chain links TRBV5-4 to TRBJ1-5; 7 nucleotides line up with TRBD1. With V trimmed by 3 bases and J by 3 bases, 3 bases remained unmatched. This CDR3 comprises 14 residues. Germline CDR1 SGHNT, CDR2 YYREEE (reference sequence). Complete variable domain (other parts from reference TRBV5-4 and TRBJ1-5): ETGVTQSPTHLIKTRGQQVTLRCSSQSGHNTVSWYQQALGQGPQFIFQYYREEENGRGNFPPRFSGLQFPNYSSELNVNALELDDSALYLCASSSQGVNQPQHFGDGTRLSIL.

V and J are TRBV5-1 and TRBJ2-7; 8 nucleotides align to TRBD1. The CDR3 has 16 residues. J gave up 1 base and V 4 bases, and 10 bases lay outside the gene matches. Per the germline V gene, CDR1 is SGHRS and CDR2 is YFSETQ. The CDR3 sequence is CASSLENTGGSYEQYF. The CDR3 nucleotides are TGCGCCAGCAGCCTGGAGAACACAGGGGGATCCTACGAGCAGTACTTC.

The chain has TRBV5-1 and TRBJ2-1; 11 bases are a match to TRBD1. The CDR3 length is 15 residues. The germline V gene encodes CDR1 SGHRS and CDR2 YFSETQ. The V and J ends lost 4 bases and 6 bases, in that order; junction bases with no gene match: 6. CDR3 coding DNA: TGCGCCAGCAGCCCCTGGGACAGGGGGGCCAATGAGCAGTTCTTC. This sequence encodes CASSPWDRGANEQFF.

The V and J genes are TRBV28 and TRBJ2-7; tentative D call: TRBD2 (6 bases). In germline, CDR1 is MDHEN, CDR2 SYDVKM. The CDR3 has 14 amino acids. Trimming took off 0 bases at V and 1 base at J, with 7 bases between the two ends. CDR3 coding DNA: TGTGCCAGCAGTTTATGGGAGGGATCCTACGAGCAGTACTTC. Protein: CASSLWEGSYEQYF. Combining the CDR3 with reference TRBV28 and TRBJ2-7 gives the whole variable domain DVKVTQSSRYLVKRTGEKVFLECVQDMDHENMFWYRQDPGLGLRLIYFSYDVKMKEKGDIPEGYSVSREKKERFSLILESASTNQTSMYLCASSLWEGSYEQYFGPGTRLTVT.

The rearrangement uses TRBV7-3 and TRBJ2-1; TRBD2 matches 7 bases. CDR3 size: 17 residues. V dropped 5 bases and J dropped 2; count of bases not matched to a gene: 12. Germline lookup yields CDR1 SGHTA and CDR2 FQGTGA. DNA for the CDR3: TGTGCCAGCAGCCGTGCCATTTCCAGCGGGGCCTACAATGAGCAGTTCTTC. This sequence encodes CASSRAISSGAYNEQFF.

The rearrangement joins TRBV27 to TRBJ1-3; perhaps TRBD1 as D (5 bases). The CDR3 contains 15 residues. Trimming pared 1 base from V and 3 bases from J, leaving 10 bases between. Germline assignment: CDR1 MNHEY and CDR2 SMNVEV (reference sequence). This CDR3 is CASSLFWGDGNTIYF. The CDR3 bases are TGTGCCAGCAGTTTATTCTGGGGGGATGGAAACACCATATATTTT.

The chain recombines TRBV7-3 with TRBJ2-2; D tentatively reads TRBD1 or TRBD2 (5 bases each). CDR3 length: 18 amino acids. Germline CDR1 SGHTA, CDR2 FQGTGA. Trimming took 1 base from V and 2 from J, leaving 17 bases between them. The CDR3 DNA follows: TGTGCCAGCAGCTTAAGACCACCCGGGGCGGGTAACACCGGGGAGCTGTTTTTT. Its translation: CASSLRPPGAGNTGELFF. The complete variable domain, with remaining parts taken from reference TRBV7-3 and TRBJ2-2, reads GAGVSQTPSNKVTEKGKYVELRCDPISGHTALYWYRQSLGQGPEFLIYFQGTGAADDSGLPNDRFFAVRPEGSVSTLKIQRTERGDSAVYLCASSLRPPGAGNTGELFFGEGSRLTVL.

The J gene is TRBJ1-3, the V gene TRBV7-2; D unresolved. Per the germline V gene, CDR1 is SGHTA and CDR2 is FQGNSA. V shed 3 bases and J shed 2 bases, with 8 bases lying between them. The CDR3 is 14 residues long. CDR3 sequence: CASSLEPPGNTIYF. The CDR3 nucleotides read TGTGCCAGCAGCTTGGAACCACCTGGAAACACCATATATTTT.

The gene calls are TRBV2 and TRBJ1-5; D may be TRBD1 (6 bases). CDR1 and CDR2 from the germline V gene are SNHLY and FYNNEI. CDR3 length equals 15 residues. The ends were cut back, 7 bases at V and 7 bases at J, with 20 bases in the middle. As DNA, the CDR3 is TGTGCCAGCACCGACGCGGGACAATCTGGGCAGCCCCAGCATTTT. As protein: CASTDAGQSGQPQHF.

J is TRBJ1-1 and V is TRBV2, with a possible D match to TRBD1 (6 bases). This CDR3 has 14 residues. V was pared by 9 bases and J by 4 bases, with 18 bases between. The germline V gene encodes CDR1 SNHLY and CDR2 FYNNEI. The CDR3 DNA reads TGTGCCAGGGAGGGCAGGGGATGGGGCACTGAAGCTTTCTTT. It specifies CAREGRGWGTEAFF.

This clone appeared once. The CDR3 DNA reads as TGCGCCAGCAGCTTGAGGTCCCAGACCCAAGAGACCCAGTACTTC. Its translation is CASSLRSQTQETQYF. V and J are TRBV5-1 and TRBJ2-5; D is unclear. V lost 1 base to trimming and J lost 1 base, with 11 bases between them. Germline V gene lookup returns CDR1 SGHRS and CDR2 YFSETQ. The CDR3 loop spans 15 amino acids.

This chain uses TRBV6-1 with TRBJ1-5; D call uncertain. Trimming cost V 3 bases and J 2 bases, with 11 bases left between them. Germline CDR1 is MNHNS and CDR2 is SASEGT. The CDR3 runs to 15 residues. The CDR3 DNA sequence: TGTGCCAGCAGTGACCTGGCTTGGGGCAATCAGCCCCAGCATTTT. Encoded protein: CASSDLAWGNQPQHF.

This clone occurred a few times. This chain uses TRBV7-2 with TRBJ1-2, with a tentative D call TRBD1 (6 bases). Germline V lookup: CDR1 SGHTA, CDR2 FQGNSA. Trimming took off 2 bases at V and 7 bases at J, with 8 bases between the two ends. This CDR3 has 12 residues. The CDR3: CASSLWGRGYTF. CDR3 sequence (DNA): TGTGCCAGCAGCTTATGGGGGCGTGGCTACACCTTC.

CDR3 DNA sequence: TGTGCCAGCAGCGCGGCGCCTAGCGCGAGGGAAGCCCCGCAGTTCTTC. Protein: CASSAAPSAREAPQFF. The chain carries TRBV9 and TRBJ2-1; the D gene is possibly TRBD2 (6 bases). This CDR3 contains 16 residues. Trimming took 3 bases from V and 12 from J, leaving 25 bases between them. Germline V gene sequence: CDR1 SGDLS, CDR2 YYNGEE.

This chain links TRBV6-5 with TRBJ2-6; no firm D call. CDR1 and CDR2 from the germline V gene are MNHEY and SVGAGI. CDR3 length: 15 amino acids. With 6 bases removed from V and 4 bases from J, the gap between germline ends came to 13 bases. CDR3 DNA: TGTGCCAGCAGGACCCAAAGGTCCGGGGCCAACGTCCTGACTTTC. Its translation: CASRTQRSGANVLTF.

This clone was recorded a few times. The rearrangement joins TRBV5-4 to TRBJ2-7; 7 bases map to TRBD1. The germline CDR1 and CDR2 sequences are SGHNT and YYREEE (reference sequence). The ends lost 1 base at V and 3 bases at J; junction bases unmatched: 4. The CDR3 is made up of 14 amino acids. For the CDR3, the DNA is TGTGCCAGCAGCTTGAGACAGGGTATCTACGAGCAGTACTTC. Translation gives CASSLRQGIYEQYF.

As concerns this clone: Other DNA sequences of this sample code for an identical CDR3. The gene calls are TRBV12-3 or TRBV12-4 and TRBJ2-3; no clear D gene. Trimming took 2 bases from V and 1 from J, leaving 4 bases between them. The CDR3 sequence is 13 residues long. CDR3 bases: TGTGCCAGCAGTTTACCCGGCACAGATACGCAGTATTTT. It codes for CASSLPGTDTQYF.

This clone was observed a few times. The CDR3 coding sequence is TGTGCCAGCATCGCAGCTAGCGGTACCTACGAGCAGTACTTC. Its translation is CASIAASGTYEQYF. The chain joins TRBV2 to TRBJ2-7, with TRBD2 matching over 7 bases. J was trimmed by 2 bases and V by 7 bases; bases with no gene match: 8. This CDR3 is 14 amino acids long. CDR1 and CDR2 from the germline V gene are SNHLY and FYNNEI.

This clone appeared a single time. This rearrangement joins TRBV4-1 to TRBJ1-1, with D possibly matching TRBD1 (6 bases). Looked up from germline, CDR1 is MGHRA and CDR2 is YSYEKL. Trimming removed 7 bases from V and 0 bases from J, with 12 bases in between. The CDR3 covers 14 residues. CDR3 residues: CASTTGGLNTEAFF. DNA for the CDR3: TGCGCCAGCACCACGGGGGGCTTGAACACTGAAGCTTTCTTT.

J is TRBJ1-2 and V is TRBV12-3 or TRBV12-4; D is unresolved. The CDR3 is 13 residues long. Deletions cut 5 bases from V and 6 bases from J, with 13 bases between. CDR3 sequence: CASSPDFLHGYTF. DNA of the CDR3: TGTGCCAGCAGTCCTGACTTCCTTCATGGCTACACCTTC.

The chain joins TRBV11-2 to TRBJ2-5; D not certain. The CDR3 has 13 amino acids. CDR1 and CDR2 from the germline V gene are SGHAT and FQNNGV. The ends were cut back, 5 bases at V and 5 bases at J, with 12 bases in the middle. Here the CDR3 reads CASSPSGGETQYF. As DNA, the CDR3 is TGTGCCAGCAGCCCCTCCGGTGGGGAGACCCAGTACTTC.

The CDR3 here is CASQLETVNTEAFF. CDR3 coding DNA: TGTGCCAGCCAGCTTGAGACGGTGAACACTGAAGCTTTCTTT. V gene TRBV2 combines with J gene TRBJ1-1; D is unclear. The CDR3 has 14 amino acids. V lost 8 bases and J 0 bases, leaving 13 bases between the germline ends. Per the germline V gene, CDR1 is SNHLY and CDR2 is FYNNEI.

This rearrangement joins TRBV3-1 (or the pseudogene TRBV3-2) to TRBJ2-7; 11 nucleotides agree with TRBD2. The V gene's germline CDR1 is LGHDT and CDR2 YNNKEL (reference sequence). Trimming cost V 3 bases and J 2 bases; bases outside gene matches: 15. This CDR3 is built from 19 residues. The CDR3 region has the DNA TGTGCCAGCAGCCAGGAATCGAACCCGACTAGCGGGGACACCTACGAGCAGTACTTC. Residues: CASSQESNPTSGDTYEQYF.